This T cell receptor (beta chain) was sequenced during a study of cytomegalovirus exposure and HLA in healthy donors. About the study: A previous analysis identified 95 million to 140 million unique TCR beta sequences derived from about 180 million T cells.

The CDR3 is made up of 11 amino acids. With V trimmed by 4 bases and J by 11 bases, 4 bases remained unmatched. The germline V gene encodes CDR1 SGHVS and CDR2 FQNEAQ. Study-wide results and limits: Certain indistinguishable V segments, among them TRBV6-2 and TRBV6-3, were excluded.

Primers included in the PCR were 60 Vbeta and 13 Jbeta primers. Assay: immunoSEQ multiplex PCR; the TCRdb copy retains only in-frame clones and omits some. The sample includes 150,000 to 200,000 clones, 75% to 90% seen only once; the top ten take approximately 0.74%. As to this clone: The target antigen is unknown.

Sequencing was done on a sample of PBMCs. This sequence originates from a woman under 30 in good health and CMV-seronegative. This chain joins TRBV7-8 and TRBJ2-7; 8 bases map to TRBD1. CDR3 sequence reads: CASSSGQGKYF. For the CDR3, the DNA is TGTGCCAGCAGCTCCGGACAGGGAAAGTACTTC. The whole variable domain, remainder taken from reference TRBV7-8 and TRBJ2-7, is GAGVSQSPRYKVAKRGQDVALRCDPISGHVSLFWYQQALGQGPEFLTYFQNEAQLDKSGLPSDRFFAERPEGSVSTLKIQRTQQEDSAVYLCASSSGQGKYFGPGTRLTVT.